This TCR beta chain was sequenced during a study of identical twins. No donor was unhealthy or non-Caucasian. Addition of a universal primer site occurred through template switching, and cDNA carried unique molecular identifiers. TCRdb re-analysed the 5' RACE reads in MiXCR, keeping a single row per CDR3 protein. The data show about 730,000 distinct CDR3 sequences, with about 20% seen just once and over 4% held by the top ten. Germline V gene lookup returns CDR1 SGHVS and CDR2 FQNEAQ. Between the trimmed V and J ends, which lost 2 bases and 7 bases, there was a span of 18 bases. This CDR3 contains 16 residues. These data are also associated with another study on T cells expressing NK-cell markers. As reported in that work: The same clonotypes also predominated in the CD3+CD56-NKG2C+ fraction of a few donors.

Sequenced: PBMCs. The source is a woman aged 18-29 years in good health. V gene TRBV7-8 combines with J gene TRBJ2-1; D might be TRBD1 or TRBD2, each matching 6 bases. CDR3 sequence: CASSLIRGEILNEQFF. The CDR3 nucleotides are TGTGCCAGCAGCTTAATAAGGGGGGAGATTCTAAATGAGCAGTTCTTC.